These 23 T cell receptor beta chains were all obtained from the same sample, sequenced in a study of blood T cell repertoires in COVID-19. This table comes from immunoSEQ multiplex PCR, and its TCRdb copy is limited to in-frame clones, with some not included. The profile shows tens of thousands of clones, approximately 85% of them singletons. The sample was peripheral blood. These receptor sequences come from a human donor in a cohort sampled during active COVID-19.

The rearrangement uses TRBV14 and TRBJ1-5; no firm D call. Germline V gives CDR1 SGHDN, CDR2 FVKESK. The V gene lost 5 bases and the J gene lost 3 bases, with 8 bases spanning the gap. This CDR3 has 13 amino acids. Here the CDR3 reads CASSGGFNQPQHF. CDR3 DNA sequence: TGTGCCAGCAGCGGAGGATTCAATCAGCCCCAGCATTTT.

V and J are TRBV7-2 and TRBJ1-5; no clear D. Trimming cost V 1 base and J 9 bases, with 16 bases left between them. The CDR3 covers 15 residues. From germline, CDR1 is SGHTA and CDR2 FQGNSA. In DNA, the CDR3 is TGTGCCAGCAGCTTAGGTACGCAGGATTCGTCGCCCCAGCATTTT. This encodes CASSLGTQDSSPQHF. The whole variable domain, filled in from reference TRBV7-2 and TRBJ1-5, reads GAGVSQSPSNKVTEKGKDVELRCDPISGHTALYWYRQSLGQGLEFLIYFQGNSAPDKSGLPSDRFSAERTGGSVSTLTIQRTQQEDSAVYLCASSLGTQDSSPQHFGDGTRLSIL.

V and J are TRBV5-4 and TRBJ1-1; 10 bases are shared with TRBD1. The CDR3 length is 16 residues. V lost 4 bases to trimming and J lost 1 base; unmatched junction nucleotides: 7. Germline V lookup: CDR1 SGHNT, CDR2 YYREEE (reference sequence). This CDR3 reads CASSLGGTGANTEAFF. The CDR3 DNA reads TGTGCCAGCAGCCTTGGAGGGACAGGGGCGAACACTGAAGCTTTCTTT.

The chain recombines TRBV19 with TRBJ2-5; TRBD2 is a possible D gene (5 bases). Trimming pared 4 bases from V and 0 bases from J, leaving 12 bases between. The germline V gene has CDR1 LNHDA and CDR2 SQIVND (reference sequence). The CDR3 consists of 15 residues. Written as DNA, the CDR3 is TGTGCCAGTAGTAAGCGGAGCGCCAACCAAGAGACCCAGTACTTC. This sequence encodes CASSKRSANQETQYF.

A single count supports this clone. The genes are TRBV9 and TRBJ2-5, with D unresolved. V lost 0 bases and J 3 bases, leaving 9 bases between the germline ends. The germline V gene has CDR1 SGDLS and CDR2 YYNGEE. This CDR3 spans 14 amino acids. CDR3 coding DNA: TGTGCCAGCAGCGTAGGTGGTCGGGAAGAGACCCAGTACTTC. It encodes CASSVGGREETQYF.

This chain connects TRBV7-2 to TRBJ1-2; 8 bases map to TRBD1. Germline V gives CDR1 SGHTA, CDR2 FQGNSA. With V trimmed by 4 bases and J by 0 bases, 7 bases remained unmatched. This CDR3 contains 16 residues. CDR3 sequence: CASSSQGQATNYGYTF. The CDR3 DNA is TGTGCCAGCAGCTCGCAGGGACAGGCTACTAACTATGGCTACACCTTC.

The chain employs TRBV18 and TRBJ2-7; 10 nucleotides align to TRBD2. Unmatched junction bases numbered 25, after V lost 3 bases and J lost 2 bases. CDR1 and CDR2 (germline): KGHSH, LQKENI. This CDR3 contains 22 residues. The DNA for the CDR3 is TGTGCCAGCTCACCCCCCTTGCGGTTAGCCCCAGGGTGGACTAGCGGAACCTACGAGCAGTACTTC. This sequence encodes CASSPPLRLAPGWTSGTYEQYF.

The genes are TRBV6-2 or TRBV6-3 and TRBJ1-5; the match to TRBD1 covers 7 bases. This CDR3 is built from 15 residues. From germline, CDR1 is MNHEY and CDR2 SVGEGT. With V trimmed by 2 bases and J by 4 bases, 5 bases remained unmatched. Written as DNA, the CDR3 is TGTGCCAGCAGTTACCCGACAGGGACTAATCAGCCCCAGCATTTT. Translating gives CASSYPTGTNQPQHF.

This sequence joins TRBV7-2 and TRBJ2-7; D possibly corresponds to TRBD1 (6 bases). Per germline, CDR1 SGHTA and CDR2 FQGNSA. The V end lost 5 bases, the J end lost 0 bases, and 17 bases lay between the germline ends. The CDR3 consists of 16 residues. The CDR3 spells CASSGSPGQVSYEQYF. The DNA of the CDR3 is TGTGCCAGCAGCGGGAGCCCGGGACAAGTCTCCTACGAGCAGTACTTC.

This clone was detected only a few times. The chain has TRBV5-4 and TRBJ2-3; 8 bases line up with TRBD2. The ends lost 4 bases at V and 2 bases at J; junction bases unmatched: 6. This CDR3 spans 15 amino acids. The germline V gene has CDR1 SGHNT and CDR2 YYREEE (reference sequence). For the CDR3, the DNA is TGTGCCAGCAGCCTCACTAGCGGCAACACAGATACGCAGTATTTT. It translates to CASSLTSGNTDTQYF.

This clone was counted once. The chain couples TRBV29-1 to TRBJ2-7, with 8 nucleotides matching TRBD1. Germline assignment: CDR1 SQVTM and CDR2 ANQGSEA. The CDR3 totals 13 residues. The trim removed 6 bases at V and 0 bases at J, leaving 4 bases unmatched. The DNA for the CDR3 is TGCAGCGTCAACCAGGGGGCCTCCTACGAGCAGTACTTC. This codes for CSVNQGASYEQYF.

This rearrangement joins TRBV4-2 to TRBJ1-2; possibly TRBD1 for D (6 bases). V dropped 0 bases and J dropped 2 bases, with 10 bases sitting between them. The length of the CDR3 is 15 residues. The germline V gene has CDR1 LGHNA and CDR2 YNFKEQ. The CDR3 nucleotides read TGTGCCAGCAGCCAAGATCTCCAGGGGAACTATGGCTACACCTTC. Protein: CASSQDLQGNYGYTF.

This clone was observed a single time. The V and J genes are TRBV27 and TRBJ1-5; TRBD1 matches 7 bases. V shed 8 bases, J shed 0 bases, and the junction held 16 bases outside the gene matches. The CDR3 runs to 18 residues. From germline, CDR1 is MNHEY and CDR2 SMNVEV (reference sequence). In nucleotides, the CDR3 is TGTGCCAGCCGTGGACAGGACAGAGGAAATCCTAGCAATCAGCCCCAGCATTTT. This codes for CASRGQDRGNPSNQPQHF.

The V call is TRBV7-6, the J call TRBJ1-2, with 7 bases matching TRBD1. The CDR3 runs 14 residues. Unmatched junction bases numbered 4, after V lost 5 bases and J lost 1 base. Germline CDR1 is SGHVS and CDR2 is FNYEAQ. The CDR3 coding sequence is TGTGCCAGCAGCATGGGACAGTTTAACTATGGCTACACCTTC. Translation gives CASSMGQFNYGYTF.

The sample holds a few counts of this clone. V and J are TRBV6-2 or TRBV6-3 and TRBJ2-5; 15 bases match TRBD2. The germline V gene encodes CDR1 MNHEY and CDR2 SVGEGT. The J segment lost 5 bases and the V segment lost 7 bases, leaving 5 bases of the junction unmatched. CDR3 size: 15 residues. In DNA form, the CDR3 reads TGTGCCAGCACCCCGGGACTAGCGGGAGGTGAGACCCAGTACTTC. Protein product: CASTPGLAGGETQYF.

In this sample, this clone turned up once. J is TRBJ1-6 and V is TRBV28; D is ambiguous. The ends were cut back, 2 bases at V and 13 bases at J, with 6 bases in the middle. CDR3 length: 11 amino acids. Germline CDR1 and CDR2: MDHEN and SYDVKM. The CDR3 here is CASSLGIPLHF. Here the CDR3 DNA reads TGTGCCAGCAGTTTAGGCATTCCCCTCCACTTT.

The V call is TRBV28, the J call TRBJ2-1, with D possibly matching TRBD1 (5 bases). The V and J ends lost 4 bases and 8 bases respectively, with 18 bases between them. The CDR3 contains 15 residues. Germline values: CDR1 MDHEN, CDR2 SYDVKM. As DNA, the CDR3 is TGTGCCAGCAGTTCCCCGCCCGGACAAGACTATGAGCAGTTCTTC. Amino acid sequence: CASSSPPGQDYEQFF.

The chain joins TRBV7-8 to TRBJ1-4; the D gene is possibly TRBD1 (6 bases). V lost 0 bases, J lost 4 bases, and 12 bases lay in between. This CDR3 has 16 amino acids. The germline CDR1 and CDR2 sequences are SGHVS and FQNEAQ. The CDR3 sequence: CASSLARAGVNEKLFF. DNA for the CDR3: TGTGCCAGCAGCTTAGCGCGGGCAGGGGTTAATGAAAAACTGTTTTTT.

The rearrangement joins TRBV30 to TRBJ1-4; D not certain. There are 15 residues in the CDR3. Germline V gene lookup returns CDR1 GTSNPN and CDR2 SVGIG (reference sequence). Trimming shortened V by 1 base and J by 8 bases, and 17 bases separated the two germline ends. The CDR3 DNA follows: TGTGCCTGGAGTGGGACTTCTGGGCCCGGGGAAAAACTGTTTTTT. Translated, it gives CAWSGTSGPGEKLFF.

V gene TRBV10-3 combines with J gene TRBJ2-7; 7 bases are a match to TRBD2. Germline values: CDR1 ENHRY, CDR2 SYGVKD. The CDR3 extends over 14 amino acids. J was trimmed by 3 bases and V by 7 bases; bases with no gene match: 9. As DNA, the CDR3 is TGTGCCATCAAGCCCCAGCGGGAAGGCTACGAGCAGTACTTC. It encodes CAIKPQREGYEQYF.

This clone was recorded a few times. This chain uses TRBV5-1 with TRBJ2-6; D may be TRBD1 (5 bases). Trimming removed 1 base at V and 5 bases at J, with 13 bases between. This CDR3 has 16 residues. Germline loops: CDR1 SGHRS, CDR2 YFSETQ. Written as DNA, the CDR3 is TGCGCCAGCAGCTTGTTGGCCCAGGGCAGGGCCAACGTCCTGACTTTC. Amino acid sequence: CASSLLAQGRANVLTF.

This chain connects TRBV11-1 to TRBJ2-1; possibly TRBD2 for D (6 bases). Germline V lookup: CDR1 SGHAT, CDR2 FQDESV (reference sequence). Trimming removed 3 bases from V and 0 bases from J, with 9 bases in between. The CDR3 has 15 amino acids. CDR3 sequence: CASSLMTSSYNEQFF. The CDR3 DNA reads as TGTGCCAGCAGCTTGATGACTAGCTCCTACAATGAGCAGTTCTTC.

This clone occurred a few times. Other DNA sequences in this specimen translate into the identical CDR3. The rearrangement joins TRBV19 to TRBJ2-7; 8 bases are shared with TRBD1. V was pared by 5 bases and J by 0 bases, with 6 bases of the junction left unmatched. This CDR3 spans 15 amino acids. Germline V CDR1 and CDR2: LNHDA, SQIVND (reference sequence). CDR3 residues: CASSRRTGSSYEQYF. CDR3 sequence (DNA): TGTGCCAGTAGTCGTAGGACAGGGAGCTCCTACGAGCAGTACTTC.